What follows is one T cell receptor beta chain and its context. Its cognate antigen has yet to be identified. No base quality information exists; no much larger clone differs at one position. The sample is drawn from a study of PD-L1 blockade in urothelial cancer (dated 2017 in TCRdb). General notes on the study: All patients started therapy around 2014 and received atezolizumab 1,200 mg intravenously every 3 weeks. About nine tenths of the roughly 30 patients were males with bladder-origin urothelial cancer, and about 60% of the 29 reported a prior smoking history. An ECOG performance status of 0 or 1 was recorded for the patients, and 0 to 3 prior chemotherapy regimens had been received by the patients. Blood samples were analyzed 3 weeks after the start of treatment (second dose) and 6 weeks after the start of treatment. Blood samples gave median yields of approximately 130,000 T cells and some 84,000 unique TCRs, along with a median clonality of about 0.084. An exploratory multi-omic analysis was conducted of the somatic, immune and clinical correlates of response to PD-L1 blockade with atezolizumab in urothelial cancer. TCR sequencing covered pretreatment tumor samples and matched, serially collected peripheral blood taken before and after atezolizumab treatment. Durable clinical benefit was defined as progression-free survival longer than 6 months, and TCR features were also tested against progression-free and overall survival. In the same patients, whole exome sequencing and RNA sequencing of pretreatment tumors were performed in addition to TCR sequencing. Durable clinical benefit was achieved by nine patients and was not achieved by 20 patients. Pretreatment blood TCR-seq was available for twenty-nine patients, at least one posttreatment blood collection was obtained for some 25 patients, and tumor TCR-seq was available for some 25 patients. Broader findings and caveats from the paper: Patients with durable benefit showed greater expansion of tumor-associated TCR clones in peripheral blood 3 weeks after starting treatment (n of about 20, p = 0.022). A pretreatment peripheral blood TCR clonality below the median was linked to improved progression-free and overall survival. Because the sample size was small (n ≈ 29) and many of the analyses were exploratory, the results are meant to be hypothesis-generating.

A cohort of 25 to 35 patients with locally advanced or metastatic urothelial carcinoma, treated at Memorial Sloan Kettering on a trial protocol, was included. Peripheral blood mononuclear cells were collected pretreatment and during treatment, with between 1 and 8 total time points per patient. The Qiagen DNeasy Blood extraction kit was used to purify genomic DNA from total PBMCs and tumor samples. PBMCs were collected pretreatment and during treatment, and were isolated and stored as previously described. CDR1 and CDR2, per the germline V gene, are LGHNA and YSLEER. V is clipped by 1 base and J by 5 bases, and the sequence between their germline boundaries is 11 bases long. The CDR3 spans 14 residues, from the cysteine through the phenylalanine. Only the CDR3 portion is preserved as DNA: 42 bases, with reading frame beginning at the first base. Each PCR received spiked-in synthetic TCR analog templates so that absolute template abundance could be estimated from read counts. The immunoSEQ assay used bias-controlled V and J gene primers to amplify TCRbeta CDR3 regions from genomic DNA. Rearranged TCRbeta segments were sequenced at approximately 20X coverage. In the authors' own workflow: Sequencing errors were corrected by clustering, and CDR3s were annotated against IMGT so that V, D and J genes could be assigned. Downstream analyses used only productive TCRbeta rearrangements and left out out-of-frame or stop-codon sequences. To compute clonality, Shannon entropy was normalized by the log of the number of unique productive sequences and then subtracted from one. Fisher's exact test with Benjamini-Hochberg correction, using a cutoff of adjusted p below 0.01, was how clones that differed between time points or between blood and tumor were identified. The table was pulled from immuneACCESS by TCRdb, which kept in-frame rearrangements only. Such tables lose some clones; where checked, under half of the loss comes from unresolved V genes, and the rest has no known cause. D and trimming were read from the DNA, whereas the V and J calls and clone size are those reported in that table. This sample lists about 88,000 clones; more than 90% were detected once. The top ten constitute around a tenth of the sample.

This TCR was recovered from a man aged 60 to 75 with urothelial cancer. The chain couples TRBV4-3 to TRBJ2-5; TRBD2 is a possible D gene, resting on 5 matching bases. The starting material was PBMCs, obtained around atezolizumab (anti-PD-L1) treatment. The DNA is TGCGCCAGCAGCCAAGCGCTTCGGGGTGAGACCCAGTACTTC. Its coded protein is CASSQALRGETQYF.